These T cell receptor beta chains were read from a single sample in a study of blood T cell repertoires in COVID-19. Measured with immunoSEQ multiplex PCR; TCRdb has only the in-frame clones, and not every one. This sample has approximately 100,000 clones; 80% to 90% occur once, and the top ten carry 2% to 2.5%. Input material: peripheral blood. The receptor set was obtained from a human donor in a cohort sampled during active COVID-19. The CDR3 runs from the conserved cysteine through the conserved F or W. D genes are given only for firm matches. Clone size, where shown, is once, few, many, or a class for clones that have expanded.

V: TRBV12-3/TRBV12-4
length: 13
size: .
J: TRBJ2-3
D: .
CDR3: CASRDLAFHTQYF
DNA: TGTGCCAGCCGAGATCTAGCTTTTCATACGCAGTATTTT

V: TRBV24-1
length: 11
size: .
J: TRBJ2-3
D: .
CDR3: CATSFSDTQYF
DNA: TGTGCCACCTCTTTTAGCGATACGCAGTATTTT

V: TRBV18
length: 13
size: once
J: TRBJ2-5
D: .
CDR3: CASVDEGQETQYF
DNA: TGTGCCAGCGTAGACGAGGGCCAAGAGACCCAGTACTTC

V: TRBV10-2
length: 11
size: .
J: TRBJ1-1
D: .
CDR3: CASSEGQGPAF
DNA: TGCGCCAGCAGTGAAGGGCAGGGCCCCGCGTTT

V: TRBV6-4
length: 13
size: .
J: TRBJ2-3
D: .
CDR3: CASSRQGSDTQYF
DNA: TGTGCCAGCAGTCGGCAGGGGTCCGATACGCAGTATTTT

V: TRBV7-3
length: 15
size: .
J: TRBJ2-1
D: TRBD1
CDR3: CASSQGQGVYNEQFF
DNA: TGTGCCAGCAGCCAGGGACAGGGGGTCTACAATGAGCAGTTCTTC

V: TRBV28
length: 12
size: .
J: TRBJ2-7
D: .
CDR3: CASRSYPYEQYF
DNA: TGTGCCAGCAGGAGCTACCCCTACGAGCAGTACTTC

V: TRBV28
length: 15
size: .
J: TRBJ2-2
D: TRBD2
CDR3: CASSTPGLEPGELFF
DNA: TGTGCCAGCAGTACGCCGGGACTAGAACCCGGGGAGCTGTTTTTT

V: TRBV7-8
length: 18
size: .
J: TRBJ2-5
D: .
CDR3: CASSLWDGGARGQETQYF
DNA: TGTGCCAGCAGCTTATGGGACGGGGGAGCTCGGGGCCAAGAGACCCAGTACTTC

V: TRBV6-4
length: 13
size: .
J: TRBJ1-5
D: .
CDR3: CASSAGNNQPQHF
DNA: TGTGCCAGCAGTGCAGGGAACAATCAGCCCCAGCATTTT

V: TRBV18
length: 13
size: .
J: TRBJ2-1
D: TRBD1
CDR3: CASSLDRFNEQFF
DNA: TGTGCCAGCTCATTGGACAGGTTCAATGAGCAGTTCTTC

V: TRBV14
length: 19
size: .
J: TRBJ2-5
D: TRBD1
CDR3: CASSQASGTGGEVGETQYF
DNA: TGTGCCAGCAGCCAAGCCTCCGGGACAGGGGGCGAAGTGGGGGAGACCCAGTACTTC

V: TRBV13
length: 15
size: .
J: TRBJ2-7
D: TRBD2
CDR3: CASSQRDRSSYEQYF
DNA: TGTGCCAGCAGCCAGCGGGACCGGAGCTCCTACGAGCAGTACTTC

V: TRBV6-5
length: 15
size: .
J: TRBJ2-7
D: .
CDR3: CASSYILGSPYEQYF
DNA: TGTGCCAGCAGTTACATATTGGGGAGCCCCTACGAGCAGTACTTC

V: TRBV5-1
length: 14
size: .
J: TRBJ2-3
D: .
CDR3: CASSLPGGTDTQYF
DNA: TGCGCCAGCAGCTTGCCCGGGGGCACAGATACGCAGTATTTT

V: TRBV3-1/TRBV3-2
length: 13
size: .
J: TRBJ2-7
D: .
CDR3: CASSRIGTSEQYF
DNA: TGTGCCAGCAGTCGAATCGGGACAAGTGAGCAGTACTTC

V: TRBV2
length: 14
size: .
J: TRBJ2-7
D: .
CDR3: CASVVRRVSYEQYF
DNA: TGTGCCAGCGTCGTGCGGCGAGTCTCCTACGAGCAGTACTTC

V: TRBV7-3
length: 13
size: .
J: TRBJ2-7
D: .
CDR3: CASSSQAAYEQYF
DNA: TGTGCCAGCAGCTCCCAGGCCGCCTACGAGCAGTACTTC

V: TRBV19
length: 12
size: .
J: TRBJ1-2
D: .
CDR3: CASSRGDIGYTF
DNA: TGTGCCAGTAGTAGGGGGGATATCGGCTACACCTTC

V: TRBV28
length: 13
size: .
J: TRBJ2-7
D: .
CDR3: CASSWASAYEQYF
DNA: TGTGCCAGCAGTTGGGCTAGCGCCTACGAGCAGTACTTC

V: TRBV30
length: 14
size: .
J: TRBJ1-6
D: TRBD1
CDR3: CAWSPGQGNSPLHF
DNA: TGTGCCTGGAGCCCGGGACAGGGGAATTCACCCCTCCACTTT

V: TRBV28
length: 15
size: .
J: TRBJ2-2
D: TRBD2
CDR3: CASSSTSGTSGELFF
DNA: TGTGCCAGCAGTTCGACTAGCGGGACGTCCGGGGAGCTGTTTTTT

V: TRBV5-1
length: 15
size: .
J: TRBJ2-3
D: .
CDR3: CASSLDLRVTDTQYF
DNA: TGCGCCAGCAGCTTGGATCTCCGAGTCACAGATACGCAGTATTTT

V: TRBV28
length: 14
size: .
J: TRBJ1-2
D: TRBD1
CDR3: CASSPQGTGYGYTF
DNA: TGTGCCAGCAGTCCACAGGGGACGGGCTATGGCTACACCTTC

V: TRBV19
length: 15
size: few
J: TRBJ1-2
D: TRBD1
CDR3: CASSSPRGLVYGYTF
DNA: TGTGCCAGTAGTTCCCCCAGGGGGCTGGTCTATGGCTACACCTTC

V: TRBV19
length: 16
size: .
J: TRBJ2-7
D: .
CDR3: CASSTTGSSINHEQYF
DNA: TGTGCCAGTAGTACGACCGGGTCATCCATTAACCACGAGCAGTACTTC

V: TRBV19
length: 14
size: once
J: TRBJ2-2
D: TRBD1
CDR3: CASTRGRDTGELFF
DNA: TGTGCCAGTACCAGGGGGCGCGACACCGGGGAGCTGTTTTTT

V: TRBV11-2
length: 13
size: .
J: TRBJ2-5
D: .
CDR3: CASSLAGGETQYF
DNA: TGTGCCAGCAGCTTAGCAGGAGGAGAGACCCAGTACTTC

V: TRBV3-1/TRBV3-2
length: 19
size: once
J: TRBJ2-6
D: .
CDR3: CASSQDPETGRSGANVLTF
DNA: TGTGCCAGCAGCCAAGACCCCGAGACAGGCCGGTCTGGGGCCAACGTCCTGACTTTC

V: TRBV28
length: 13
size: .
J: TRBJ1-1
D: .
CDR3: CASIRGGDTEAFF
DNA: TGTGCCAGTATACGGGGAGGCGACACTGAAGCTTTCTTT

V: TRBV7-2
length: 18
size: .
J: TRBJ1-1
D: TRBD1
CDR3: CASSLARDRGNGNTEAFF
DNA: TGTGCCAGCAGCTTAGCCCGGGACAGGGGGAATGGGAACACTGAAGCTTTCTTT

V: TRBV4-2
length: 17
size: few
J: TRBJ2-5
D: TRBD2
CDR3: CASSQDPVTSGVETQYF
DNA: TGTGCCAGCAGCCAAGACCCCGTTACTAGCGGGGTGGAGACCCAGTACTTC

V: TRBV5-1
length: 15
size: .
J: TRBJ2-5
D: .
CDR3: CASSLVAGPEETQYF
DNA: TGCGCCAGCAGCTTGGTGGCAGGGCCCGAGGAGACCCAGTACTTC

V: TRBV6-4
length: 18
size: .
J: TRBJ1-5
D: .
CDR3: CASRKNRDPEGSNQPQHF
DNA: TGTGCCAGCAGGAAGAACAGGGATCCCGAAGGGAGCAATCAGCCCCAGCATTTT

V: TRBV21-1
length: 17
size: .
J: TRBJ2-1
D: .
CDR3: CASSIRDRICLYNEQFF
DNA: TGTGCCAGCAGCATCCGGGACAGGATATGCCTTTACAATGAGCAGTTCTTC

V: TRBV7-9
length: 14
size: .
J: TRBJ1-2
D: .
CDR3: CASSLRDGDYGYTF
DNA: TGTGCCAGCAGCTTGAGAGACGGAGACTATGGCTACACCTTC

V: TRBV11-2
length: 14
size: .
J: TRBJ2-2
D: .
CDR3: CASSSLFYAGELFF
DNA: TGTGCCAGCAGCTCACTATTCTATGCCGGGGAGCTGTTTTTT

V: TRBV5-6
length: 16
size: .
J: TRBJ2-7
D: TRBD2
CDR3: CASSWGTSGSSYEQYF
DNA: TGTGCCAGCAGCTGGGGGACTAGCGGTAGCTCCTACGAGCAGTACTTC

V: TRBV19
length: 12
size: .
J: TRBJ1-2
D: TRBD1
CDR3: CAKHYTGAGYTF
DNA: TGTGCCAAACATTACACAGGGGCCGGCTACACCTTC

V: TRBV28
length: 14
size: .
J: TRBJ2-7
D: TRBD1
CDR3: CASSFGGQGPEQYF
DNA: TGTGCCAGCAGTTTCGGGGGACAGGGGCCCGAGCAGTACTTC

V: TRBV5-1
length: 17
size: .
J: TRBJ1-6
D: TRBD1
CDR3: CASSLRMVGGANSPLHF
DNA: TGCGCCAGCAGCTTGCGGATGGTAGGGGGCGCGAATTCACCCCTCCACTTT